These T cell receptor beta chains were read from a single sample in a study of blood T cell repertoires in COVID-19. Measured with immunoSEQ multiplex PCR; TCRdb has only the in-frame clones, and not every one. Here the sample spans around 300,000 clones, around 87% being singletons. The sequencing sample was made of peripheral blood. The origin of the receptors is a man aged 50 to 60 with active or convalescent COVID-19. The CDR3 runs from the conserved cysteine through the conserved F or W. A D gene is named only where the DNA matches it firmly. Clone size is shown for a subset of rows, as once, few, many or a class of expanded clone.

cdr3_aa | cdr3_nt | d_call | j_call | v_call | clone_size
CASSPRTVFNEKLFF | TGTGCCAGCAGCCCCCGGACAGTTTTTAATGAAAAACTGTTTTTT | - | TRBJ1-4 | TRBV7-9 | -
CASRGTSGSYNEQFF | TGTGCCAGCAGAGGGACTAGCGGGTCGTACAATGAGCAGTTCTTC | TRBD2 | TRBJ2-1 | TRBV2 | -
CASSKDRLRGRRLDSNQPQHF | TGTGCCAGCAGCAAAGACAGACTGAGGGGGCGCCGCCTCGATAGCAATCAGCCCCAGCATTTT | - | TRBJ1-5 | TRBV21-1 | -
CAWSVLQGLTYGYTF | TGTGCCTGGAGTGTACTACAGGGCCTTACCTATGGCTACACCTTC | - | TRBJ1-2 | TRBV30 | -
CASSFQGSGTDTQYF | TGTGCCAGCAGCTTCCAGGGAAGTGGCACAGATACGCAGTATTTT | - | TRBJ2-3 | TRBV2 | -
CASSRQGTNTEAFF | TGTGCCAGCAGCCGACAGGGCACGAACACTGAAGCTTTCTTT | TRBD1 | TRBJ1-1 | TRBV5-8 | -
CASSVEQANYGYTF | TGTGCCAGCAGCGTAGAACAGGCCAACTATGGCTACACCTTC | - | TRBJ1-2 | TRBV9 | -
CASSLQGDQPQHF | TGTGCCAGCAGTTTACAGGGGGATCAGCCCCAGCATTTT | TRBD1 | TRBJ1-5 | TRBV28 | -
CASSRTINEKLFF | TGTGCCAGCAGTCGGACAATTAATGAAAAACTGTTTTTT | - | TRBJ1-4 | TRBV28 | -
CATSDWGTEDKETQYF | TGTGCCACCAGTGATTGGGGGACAGAGGATAAAGAGACCCAGTACTTC | TRBD1 | TRBJ2-5 | TRBV24-1 | -
CASKRTGSAYEQYF | TGTGCCAGCAAAAGGACAGGGAGCGCCTACGAGCAGTACTTC | TRBD1 | TRBJ2-7 | TRBV6-5 | -
CASSDSGGDQPQHF | TGCGCCAGCAGTGATTCGGGCGGGGATCAGCCCCAGCATTTT | - | TRBJ1-5 | TRBV10-2 | -
CASSYQYEQYF | TGTGCCAGCAGTTATCAATACGAGCAGTACTTC | - | TRBJ2-7 | TRBV6-2/TRBV6-3 | -
CASRETGVSAGYTF | TGTGCCAGCAGGGAGACAGGAGTTTCGGCTGGCTACACCTTC | - | TRBJ1-2 | TRBV28 | -
CASSLGTGVNTQYF | TGCGCCAGCAGCTTGGGAACAGGGGTAAACACCCAGTACTTC | TRBD1 | TRBJ2-5 | TRBV5-1 | -
CASSGPGHFTDTQYF | TGCGCCAGCAGCGGCCCGGGACACTTCACAGATACGCAGTATTTT | - | TRBJ2-3 | TRBV5-1 | few
CASSRDTGSNQPQHF | TGTGCCAGCAGCCGGGACACCGGGTCCAATCAGCCCCAGCATTTT | - | TRBJ1-5 | TRBV2 | once
CASSEAGGRKDTQYF | TGCGCCAGCAGTGAGGCGGGGGGGAGAAAAGATACGCAGTATTTT | TRBD2 | TRBJ2-3 | TRBV10-2 | -
CASSESTWGNQPQHF | TGCGCCAGCAGTGAGTCGACATGGGGCAATCAGCCCCAGCATTTT | - | TRBJ1-5 | TRBV10-2 | -
CSAAPMGQGGGYTF | TGCAGCGCCGCCCCAATGGGACAGGGGGGCGGCTACACCTTC | TRBD1 | TRBJ1-2 | TRBV29-1 | -
CASSYPEAARSGANVLTF | TGCGCCAGCAGCTACCCGGAGGCCGCCCGCTCTGGGGCCAACGTCCTGACTTTC | - | TRBJ2-6 | TRBV5-1 | -
CASSLDFQGPSPLHF | TGTGCCAGCAGCTTAGATTTCCAGGGGCCCTCACCCCTCCACTTT | - | TRBJ1-6 | TRBV7-2 | -
CASSRDREVYEAFF | TGTGCCAGTAGTAGGGACAGGGAAGTCTATGAAGCTTTCTTT | TRBD1 | TRBJ1-1 | TRBV19 | -
CASTNQGLWRSYGYTF | TGTGCCAGTACCAACCAGGGCCTTTGGCGGTCCTATGGCTACACCTTC | - | TRBJ1-2 | TRBV19 | -
CASGSLVRVYRFSIRGQYF | TGTGCCAGCGGAAGCCTCGTCCGCGTCTACCGTTTTAGCATCAGGGGGCAGTATTTT | - | TRBJ2-3 | TRBV21-1 | -
CASSGGTVARGYTF | TGTGCCAGCAGTGGCGGGACAGTCGCACGGGGCTACACCTTC | TRBD1 | TRBJ1-2 | TRBV2 | -
CASSVAGRGPYNEQFF | TGTGCCAGCAGCGTGGCGGGCAGGGGGCCCTACAATGAGCAGTTCTTC | TRBD1 | TRBJ2-1 | TRBV5-8 | once
CASSFQGTPNDQPQHF | TGTGCCAGCAGCTTCCAGGGGACCCCGAACGATCAGCCCCAGCATTTT | - | TRBJ1-5 | TRBV5-5 | few
CASSLGAGGPGNEQFF | TGTGCCAGCAGCTTAGGTGCGGGAGGGCCGGGCAATGAGCAGTTCTTC | TRBD2 | TRBJ2-1 | TRBV7-9 | -
CASSPHGLAYNEQFF | TGTGCCAGCAGTCCACATGGACTAGCCTACAATGAGCAGTTCTTC | TRBD2 | TRBJ2-1 | TRBV28 | -
CASSPGLADTQYF | TGTGCCAGCAGTCCGGGACTAGCAGATACGCAGTATTTT | TRBD2 | TRBJ2-3 | TRBV6-6 | once
CASSSTMLAGYTF | TGTGCCAGCAGCTCAACCATGCTAGCTGGCTACACCTTC | - | TRBJ1-2 | TRBV12-3/TRBV12-4 | -
CATSDIFTTQPQHF | TGTGCCACCAGTGATATCTTCACTACTCAGCCCCAGCATTTT | - | TRBJ1-5 | TRBV24-1 | -
CASSFSYNEQFF | TGTGCCAGTAGCTTCTCCTACAATGAGCAGTTCTTC | - | TRBJ2-1 | TRBV19 | -
CASSRQGSYGYTF | TGTGCCAGCAGCCGACAGGGAAGCTATGGCTACACCTTC | TRBD1 | TRBJ1-2 | TRBV9 | -
CATSRAERGAGGAAEQFF | TGTGCCACCAGCAGAGCCGAGCGAGGCGCGGGAGGGGCTGCTGAGCAGTTCTTC | TRBD2 | TRBJ2-1 | TRBV15 | -
CASSKTGQGYGYTF | TGTGCCAGCAGTAAGACTGGACAGGGCTATGGCTACACCTTC | TRBD1 | TRBJ1-2 | TRBV2 | few
CASSQGQGAVNEQFF | TGCGCCAGCAGCCAGGGACAGGGGGCGGTCAATGAGCAGTTCTTC | TRBD1 | TRBJ2-1 | TRBV5-1 | -
CASSVTPNQETQYF | TGCGCCAGCAGCGTGACACCCAACCAAGAGACCCAGTACTTC | - | TRBJ2-5 | TRBV5-1 | -
CASSYRRGLAEKLFF | TGTGCCAGCAGTTACCGCAGGGGGCTAGCGGAAAAACTGTTTTTT | TRBD1 | TRBJ1-4 | TRBV6-5 | -
CAWSQTRGGPFF | TGTGCCTGGAGTCAAACACGGGGGGGTCCGTTCTTC | TRBD2 | TRBJ2-1 | TRBV30 | -
CASSPAAANTGELFF | TGTGCCAGCTCACCCGCGGCAGCGAACACCGGGGAGCTGTTTTTT | - | TRBJ2-2 | TRBV18 | -
CASSLNSGADTQYF | TGTGCCAGCAGCTTAAATAGCGGGGCAGATACGCAGTATTTT | TRBD2 | TRBJ2-3 | TRBV7-6 | -
CASSPLAGWGEQYF | TGTGCCAGCAGCCCCTTAGCGGGGTGGGGGGAGCAGTACTTC | TRBD2 | TRBJ2-7 | TRBV11-2 | -
CASSTQGRSETQYF | TGTGCCAGCTCTACACAAGGGAGGTCCGAGACCCAGTACTTC | - | TRBJ2-5 | TRBV18 | -
CASSFPGQGTYEQYF | TGTGCCAGCAGTTTTCCGGGACAGGGAACCTACGAGCAGTACTTC | TRBD1 | TRBJ2-7 | TRBV6-6 | -
CASSPPAGNNEQFF | TGTGCCAGCTCACCACCGGCAGGGAACAATGAGCAGTTCTTC | - | TRBJ2-1 | TRBV18 | -
CASSPQGQGIYGYTF | TGTGCCAGCAGCCCTCAGGGACAGGGGATTTATGGCTACACCTTC | TRBD1 | TRBJ1-2 | TRBV2 | -
CASSQTGDYGYTF | TGTGCCAGCAGCCAGACAGGGGACTATGGCTACACCTTC | TRBD1 | TRBJ1-2 | TRBV3-1/TRBV3-2 | -
CARQGGPGNTIYF | TGTGCCAGGCAGGGGGGCCCTGGAAACACCATATATTTT | TRBD1 | TRBJ1-3 | TRBV2 | once
CSVESSSAGDNEQFF | TGCAGCGTTGAATCCTCTTCGGCGGGAGATAATGAGCAGTTCTTC | TRBD2 | TRBJ2-1 | TRBV29-1 | -
CASSSGTGVEPQHF | TGCGCCAGCAGCTCCGGGACAGGGGTTGAGCCCCAGCATTTT | TRBD1 | TRBJ1-5 | TRBV5-1 | -
CASRPGQTKNIQYF | TGTGCCAGCAGGCCCGGACAGACCAAAAACATTCAGTACTTC | - | TRBJ2-4 | TRBV28 | -
CSASAGGRTYSNQPQHF | TGCAGTGCTAGTGCGGGAGGGAGGACTTATAGCAATCAGCCCCAGCATTTT | - | TRBJ1-5 | TRBV20-1 | -
CSVVRGGGTDTQYF | TGCAGCGTTGTACGGGGGGGAGGCACAGATACGCAGTATTTT | TRBD2 | TRBJ2-3 | TRBV29-1 | -